The 30 T cell receptor beta chains in this list originate from one sample, sequenced in a study of shared clonotypes between healthy human individuals. The data were produced by immunoSEQ multiplex PCR, yet TCRdb's version contains in-frame clones alone and is incomplete. Of over 2 million clones listed, roughly 92% are singletons. The specimen sequenced was naive CD4+ T cells from PBMCs. Described subset: CD45RA+ positively selected. Every receptor here comes from a man aged 18 to 35 in good health. Some clones in this sample may be carry-over from other donors' samples.

This clone appeared once. The chain uses TRBV7-2 and TRBJ2-7, with a weak D call TRBD1 (6 bases). CDR3 length: 12 residues. Per the germline V gene, CDR1 is SGHTA and CDR2 is FQGNSA. V shed 3 bases and J shed 9 bases, with 12 bases lying between them. The CDR3 nucleotides read TGTGCCAGCAGCTTGGGGGCATCTAGGCAGTACTTC. This sequence encodes CASSLGASRQYF.

The chain links TRBV9 to TRBJ2-1, with 8 bases fitting TRBD2. Germline CDR1 and CDR2: SGDLS and YYNGEE. The CDR3 consists of 13 residues. V trimming: 7 bases; J trimming: 5 bases; junction bases outside the gene matches: 5. In DNA, the CDR3 is TGTGCCAGCCAGCGGGGGAGAAACAATGAGCAGTTCTTC. Amino acids: CASQRGRNNEQFF.

This clone was found a few times. The genes are TRBV2 and TRBJ1-3; D gene uncertain. The V gene lost 6 bases and the J gene lost 0 bases, with 9 bases spanning the gap. This CDR3 is built from 14 residues. Germline CDR1 and CDR2: SNHLY and FYNNEI. In DNA, the CDR3 is TGTGCCAGCAGGGTCAGTCACTCTGGAAACACCATATATTTT. Amino acid sequence: CASRVSHSGNTIYF.

The V gene is TRBV28, the J gene TRBJ2-7, with 14 bases identical to TRBD2. The CDR3 sequence is 15 residues long. The V and J ends lost 6 bases and 2 bases, in that order; junction bases with no gene match: 3. Germline V lookup: CDR1 MDHEN, CDR2 SYDVKM. Here the CDR3 DNA reads TGTGCCAGCAGACGACTAGCGGGAGGGCCCTACGAGCAGTACTTC. Its protein product is CASRRLAGGPYEQYF.

The genes are TRBV14 and TRBJ1-1; D not resolved. V was cut by 4 bases and J by 1 base, with 16 bases left in between. The CDR3 has 16 residues. Germline V lookup: CDR1 SGHDN, CDR2 FVKESK. CDR3 DNA: TGTGCCAGCAGCCCACGTGTCAGCCGCCCGAACACTGAAGCTTTCTTT. Its protein is CASSPRVSRPNTEAFF.

V usage is TRBV25-1 and J usage is TRBJ2-2; TRBD1 matches at 7 bases. V lost 5 bases to trimming and J lost 2 bases; unmatched junction nucleotides: 8. This CDR3 is 16 amino acids long. Germline CDR1 and CDR2: MGHDK and SYGVNS. CDR3 DNA: TGTGCCAGCAGTAATTCCGGGACAGCCAACACCGGGGAGCTGTTTTTT. It specifies CASSNSGTANTGELFF. Based on the CDR3 plus reference TRBV25-1 and TRBJ2-2, the full variable domain is EADIYQTPRYLVIGTGKKITLECSQTMGHDKMYWYQQDPGMELHLIHYSYGVNSTEKGDLSSESTVSRIRTEHFPLTLESARPSHTSQYLCASSNSGTANTGELFFGEGSRLTVL.

CDR3 protein: CASRDRGRGETQYF. CDR3 nucleotides: TGTGCCAGCAGGGACAGGGGGCGCGGGGAGACCCAGTACTTC. This rearrangement joins TRBV28 to TRBJ2-5; TRBD1 matches 11 bases. The junction had 5 bases not matched to a gene; V was cut back by 6 bases and J by 5 bases. Germline CDR1 MDHEN, CDR2 SYDVKM. CDR3 length: 14 amino acids.

The chain uses TRBV4-3 and TRBJ2-4; 8 positions agree with TRBD1. V lost 0 bases, J lost 10 bases, and 14 bases stayed unmatched. Germline V lookup: CDR1 LGHNA, CDR2 YSLEER. CDR3 size: 17 residues. The DNA for the CDR3 is TGCGCCAGCAGCCAAGACAATAGACAGGGGACCGATAAAATTCAGTACTTC. Its translation: CASSQDNRQGTDKIQYF.

The chain couples TRBV6-1 to TRBJ2-2; D not certain. This CDR3 has 14 amino acids. Germline lookup yields CDR1 MNHNS and CDR2 SASEGT. Trimming took 7 bases from V and 8 from J, leaving 17 bases between them. The CDR3, as DNA: TGTGCCAGCATCGTTATCAGTAATGATGGGGAGCTGTTTTTT. Translated, it gives CASIVISNDGELFF.

V gene TRBV18 combines with J gene TRBJ2-7, with TRBD2 matching over 12 bases. The CDR3 is made up of 15 amino acids. Germline CDR1 is KGHSH and CDR2 is LQKENI. Germline trimming cut 3 bases from V and 5 bases from J; bases unmatched to any gene: 5. The CDR3 DNA is TGTGCCAGCTCACCGACTAGCGGGAGAACAAACGAGCAGTACTTC. Protein sequence: CASSPTSGRTNEQYF.

V is TRBV14 and J is TRBJ2-2, with 7 nucleotides matching TRBD2. CDR1 is SGHDN and CDR2 is FVKESK in the germline V gene. The J segment lost 7 bases and the V segment lost 2 bases, leaving 13 bases of the junction unmatched. The CDR3 contains 17 residues. The CDR3 loop reads CASSQSPRTSWGGELFF. CDR3 DNA: TGTGCCAGCAGCCAATCCCCTCGGACTAGTTGGGGCGGGGAGCTGTTTTTT.

This sequence joins TRBV7-3 and TRBJ1-1; D not resolved. The V gene lost 5 bases and the J gene lost 3 bases, with 10 bases spanning the gap. This CDR3 is built from 13 residues. Germline values: CDR1 SGHTA, CDR2 FQGTGA. DNA for the CDR3: TGTGCCAGCAGCCACACAAGGGACACTGAAGCTTTCTTT. This gives the protein CASSHTRDTEAFF.

The chain is built from TRBV30 and TRBJ2-7; 11 bases are a match to TRBD2. The V gene end was trimmed by 3 bases and the J gene end by 4 bases; junction bases not matched to a gene: 8. Germline CDR1 is GTSNPN and CDR2 is SVGIG (reference sequence). This CDR3 is 15 amino acids long. CDR3 sequence: CAWSRKLAGVYEQYF. The CDR3 DNA reads as TGTGCCTGGAGCCGAAAACTAGCGGGAGTTTACGAGCAGTACTTC. Filled out from reference TRBV30 and TRBJ2-7, the complete variable domain reads SQTIHQWPATLVQPVGSPLSLECTVEGTSNPNLYWYRQAAGRGLQLLFYSVGIGQISSEVPQNLSASRPQDRQFILSSKKLLLSDSGFYLCAWSRKLAGVYEQYFGPGTRLTVT.

This sequence joins TRBV18 and TRBJ1-2, with 9 bases aligning to TRBD1. With 2 bases clipped from V and 2 bases from J, the junction kept 6 bases outside the gene matches. This CDR3 contains 16 residues. CDR1 and CDR2 (germline): KGHSH, LQKENI. The CDR3 sequence: CASSPTPQGANYGYTF. The CDR3 nucleotides are TGTGCCAGCTCACCAACTCCACAGGGGGCCAACTATGGCTACACCTTC. Full variable domain (rest looked up from reference TRBV18 and TRBJ1-2): NAGVMQNPRHLVRRRGQEARLRCSPMKGHSHVYWYRQLPEEGLKFMVYLQKENIIDESGMPKERFSAEFPKEGPSILRIQQVVRGDSAAYFCASSPTPQGANYGYTFGSGTRLTVV.

V gene TRBV28 combines with J gene TRBJ1-1; the match to TRBD1 covers 7 bases. CDR3 size: 13 residues. The germline gives CDR1 MDHEN, CDR2 SYDVKM. The V segment lost 6 bases and the J segment 3 bases; nucleotides outside the gene matches: 4. In DNA, the CDR3 is TGTGCCAGCAGCCAGGGGGGGTACACTGAAGCTTTCTTT. Its protein is CASSQGGYTEAFF.

This sequence joins TRBV7-6 and TRBJ2-7, with 10 bases identical to TRBD1. J gave up 5 bases and V 4 bases, and 8 bases lay outside the gene matches. Germline V gene lookup returns CDR1 SGHVS and CDR2 FNYEAQ. CDR3 length equals 15 residues. The DNA of the CDR3 is TGTGCCAGCAGCTCGGGACAGGGGATATTTGACGAGCAGTACTTC. This sequence encodes CASSSGQGIFDEQYF.

In its sample, this clone was seen once. V gene TRBV27 combines with J gene TRBJ1-3; D unclear. This CDR3 has 15 amino acids. Between the trimmed V and J ends, which lost 4 bases and 2 bases, there was a span of 12 bases. Germline-derived CDR1 and CDR2 are MNHEY and SMNVEV (reference sequence). The chain's CDR3 is CASSSWAAAGNTIYF. The CDR3 region has the DNA TGTGCCAGCAGTTCTTGGGCAGCCGCTGGAAACACCATATATTTT.

The V and J genes are TRBV7-2 and TRBJ2-3, with 10 bases identical to TRBD2. Looked up from germline, CDR1 is SGHTA and CDR2 is FQGNSA. Trimming at V came to 5 bases and at J to 4 bases, leaving 9 bases not matched to a gene. CDR3 size: 16 residues. CDR3 residues: CASSLGSGRNADTQYF. The CDR3 nucleotides are TGTGCCAGCAGCCTGGGTAGCGGGAGGAATGCAGATACGCAGTATTTT.

On this clone: Other DNA sequences in the sample encode the same CDR3. This chain connects TRBV9 to TRBJ2-1; D remains unclear. CDR3 length: 13 amino acids. The ends were cut back, 0 bases at V and 5 bases at J, with 6 bases in the middle. The germline gives CDR1 SGDLS, CDR2 YYNGEE. The CDR3 protein is CASSVAGHNEQFF. CDR3 DNA sequence: TGTGCCAGCAGCGTAGCTGGGCACAATGAGCAGTTCTTC.

The chain combines TRBV28 with TRBJ2-1, with 8 bases fitting TRBD2. CDR1 is MDHEN, CDR2 SYDVKM, per germline. CDR3 size: 14 residues. V shed 5 bases, J shed 11 bases, and the junction held 11 bases outside the gene matches. The CDR3 region is CASSLTMGLGKQFF. For the CDR3, the DNA is TGTGCCAGCAGTCTGACAATGGGACTAGGAAAGCAGTTCTTC.

The table lists this clone with a few counts. The rearrangement joins TRBV5-1 to TRBJ2-3; D remains ambiguous. The V gene's germline CDR1 is SGHRS and CDR2 YFSETQ. With 1 base removed from V and 2 bases from J, the gap between germline ends came to 8 bases. CDR3 length: 14 residues. The CDR3 loop is CASSLFVFTDTQYF. In DNA form, the CDR3 reads TGCGCCAGCAGCTTGTTTGTCTTCACAGATACGCAGTATTTT.

The V gene is TRBV7-9, the J gene TRBJ2-1; D is tentatively TRBD1 or TRBD2 (6 bases each). Germline loops: CDR1 SEHNR, CDR2 FQNEAQ (reference sequence). The ends were cut back, 5 bases at V and 10 bases at J, with 18 bases in the middle. The CDR3 is made up of 14 amino acids. CDR3 in amino acids: CASSPPGGLGEQFF. As DNA, the CDR3 is TGTGCCAGCAGCCCACCTGGGGGGCTTGGAGAGCAGTTCTTC.

A remark on this clone: Other DNA sequences of this sample code for an identical CDR3. The CDR3 protein is CASSASTDTQYF. CDR3 coding DNA: TGTGCCAGCAGCGCTAGCACAGATACGCAGTATTTT. The chain carries TRBV9 and TRBJ2-3, with D uncertain. The CDR3 consists of 12 residues. Germline V lookup: CDR1 SGDLS, CDR2 YYNGEE. Trimming shortened V by 3 bases and J by 0 bases, and 2 bases separated the two germline ends.

CDR3 in amino acids: CASSAPGDSKHNEQFF. Here the CDR3 DNA reads TGTGCCAGCAGCGCTCCCGGGGACAGCAAACACAATGAGCAGTTCTTC. The chain carries TRBV7-9 and TRBJ2-1; 7 bases align to TRBD1. Germline V CDR1 and CDR2: SEHNR, FQNEAQ (reference sequence). This CDR3 spans 16 amino acids. The V and J ends lost 5 bases and 5 bases, in that order; junction bases with no gene match: 12.

The chain carries TRBV5-1 and TRBJ2-2, with D maybe TRBD2 (5 bases). Germline CDR1 reads SGHRS; CDR2 reads YFSETQ. The length of the CDR3 is 17 residues. The V end was cut by 3 bases, the J end by 1 base, with 16 bases between. The CDR3 coding sequence is TGCGCCAGCAGCTCCGGCCCTATCAGCGGGAACACCGGGGAGCTGTTTTTT. Its translation is CASSSGPISGNTGELFF.

The V call is TRBV5-4, the J call TRBJ2-3; D might be TRBD1 or TRBD2, each matching 5 bases. The CDR3 spans 16 residues. The V and J ends lost 0 bases and 2 bases respectively, with 13 bases between them. Germline V gene sequence: CDR1 SGHNT, CDR2 YYREEE (reference sequence). The chain's CDR3 is CASSLAGAGYTDTQYF. CDR3 in DNA: TGTGCCAGCAGCTTGGCCGGGGCCGGGTACACAGATACGCAGTATTTT.

J is TRBJ2-1 and V is TRBV7-3, with 10 bases identical to TRBD2. V lost 7 bases to trimming and J lost 5 bases; unmatched junction nucleotides: 8. The CDR3 is made up of 15 amino acids. Germline V lookup: CDR1 SGHTA, CDR2 FQGTGA. The DNA of the CDR3 is TGTGCCAGCACACTACTAGCGGGGAGCCACAATGAGCAGTTCTTC. Translation: CASTLLAGSHNEQFF.

The V call is TRBV5-6, the J call TRBJ2-1; 8 bases are shared with TRBD2. This CDR3 comprises 16 residues. V shed 4 bases and J 4 bases; nucleotides not matched to a gene: 10. Germline values: CDR1 SGHDT, CDR2 YYEEEE. The DNA for the CDR3 is TGTGCCAGCAGCGGGCGGGGGGACGGTCTGTACAATGAGCAGTTCTTC. It codes for CASSGRGDGLYNEQFF. Drawing the rest from reference TRBV5-6 and TRBJ2-1, the complete variable domain is DAGVTQSPTHLIKTRGQQVTLRCSPKSGHDTVSWYQQALGQGPQFIFQYYEEEERQRGNFPDRFSGHQFPNYSSELNVNALLLGDSALYLCASSGRGDGLYNEQFFGPGTRLTVL.

CDR3 nucleotides: TGTGCCAGCAGTCTGACAGGGAGGACTGAAGCTTTCTTT. It specifies CASSLTGRTEAFF. This chain links TRBV2 with TRBJ1-1; 7 nucleotides agree with TRBD1. CDR1 is SNHLY, CDR2 FYNNEI, per germline. The CDR3 contains 13 residues. V shed 5 bases, J shed 5 bases, and the junction held 5 bases outside the gene matches. Combining the CDR3 with reference TRBV2 and TRBJ1-1 gives the whole variable domain EPEVTQTPSHQVTQMGQEVILRCVPISNHLYFYWYRQILGQKVEFLVSFYNNEISEKSEIFDDQFSVERPDGSNFTLKIRSTKLEDSAMYFCASSLTGRTEAFFGQGTRLTVV.

Regarding this clone: In the same sample, other DNA sequences code for this CDR3. The chain is built from TRBV6-6 and TRBJ1-3, with unresolved D. CDR3 length equals 12 residues. The germline V and J ends were trimmed by 6 bases and 2 bases, with 5 bases remaining between them. Germline values: CDR1 MNHNY, CDR2 SVGAGI (reference sequence). CDR3 in amino acids: CASSQAGNTIYF. DNA of the CDR3: TGTGCCAGCAGCCAAGCTGGAAACACCATATATTTT.